These 10 T cell receptor beta chains share one sample of origin, sequenced in a study of tumor and adjacent non-tumor tissue in lung cancer. A modified ARM-PCR protocol with three rounds of nested PCR amplified TCRbeta. TCRdb analysed the multiplex PCR reads with MiXCR anew, one entry per CDR3 protein. The sample carries about 85,000 distinct CDR3 sequences, around 57% recorded once. The template was RNA from unsorted bulk tissue. Material: lung tumor tissue. Receptor source: a man aged 70-80 years with non-small cell lung cancer.

Only a few counts were recorded for this clonotype. It may be a read error: a sequence one base away is much more abundant. The missing conserved phenylalanine or tryptophan at the end of this CDR3 makes a read error likely. The V call is TRBV6-1, the J call TRBJ1-1; D gene ambiguous. This CDR3 spans 15 amino acids. In germline, CDR1 is MNHNS, CDR2 SASEGT. Trimming took off 7 bases at V and 2 bases at J, with 17 bases between the two ends. The CDR3 DNA reads TGTGCCAGCACCTTCTTCGCTCAACCTAACACTGAAGCTTTCATT. Encoded protein: CASTFFAQPNTEAFI.

This clonotype was seen a few times. The chain uses TRBV12-3 or TRBV12-4 and TRBJ2-5; 9 bases fit TRBD1. The CDR3 spans 15 residues. The junction had 5 bases not matched to a gene; V was cut back by 4 bases and J by 2 bases. The CDR3 reads CASSSTGGGQETQYF. In DNA form, the CDR3 reads TGTGCCAGCAGTTCCACAGGGGGCGGGCAAGAGACCCAGTACTTC.

Of note for this clonotype: This may arise from a read error, as a much more abundant clone is one base away. This chain joins TRBV28 and TRBJ2-5; TRBD2 is a possible D gene (6 bases). The V end lost 7 bases, the J end lost 0 bases, and 12 bases lay between the germline ends. Germline V CDR1 and CDR2: MDHEN, SYDVKM. The CDR3 length is 14 residues. CDR3 bases: TGTGCCAGCACTTTTGGGGGGAACCAAGAGACCCAGTACTTC. Translated, it gives CASTFGGNQETQYF.

In the case of this clonotype: Since the CDR3 does not end with the conserved phenylalanine or tryptophan, this likely comes from a read error. Because the CDR3's place on the DNA is in doubt, the DNA is left out and the CDR3 is given as listed by TCRdb. The chain carries TRBV4-2 and TRBJ1-6. Germline loops: CDR1 LGHNA, CDR2 YNFKEQ. The CDR3 extends over 17 residues, inclusive of both ends. The CDR3: CASSPRGDGSYNSPLHS.

This clonotype came up many times. V is TRBV6-6 and J is TRBJ2-1; no clear D. The CDR3 sequence is 17 residues long. V lost 2 bases and J lost 0, with 14 bases in between. Germline V lookup: CDR1 MNHNY, CDR2 SVGAGI (reference sequence). CDR3 region: CASSYLRGVSSYNEQFF. The CDR3 DNA is TGTGCCAGCAGTTACCTTCGAGGCGTGAGCTCCTACAATGAGCAGTTCTTC.

As regards this clonotype: The junction departs from germline at one end; a sequencing error may be responsible. The V call is TRBV10-3, the J call TRBJ2-1; D remains unclear. The CDR3 is 14 amino acids. Germline CDR1 is ENHRY and CDR2 is SYGVKD. CDR3 bases: TGTGCCATCAGTGAGTATGAACTCCACAATGAGGAGTTCTTC. This sequence encodes CAISEYELHNEEFF.

Points on this clonotype: This clone may be a read error of a much larger clone one base away. The chain uses TRBV5-1 and TRBJ1-5; D remains ambiguous. V shed 4 bases and J shed 3 bases, with 11 bases lying between them. The CDR3 is 14 residues long. Germline values: CDR1 SGHRS, CDR2 YFSETQ. The CDR3 here is CASSPHGINQPQHF. The CDR3 region has the DNA TGCGCCAGCAGCCCGCATGGTATCAATCAGCCCCAGCATTTT.

V and J are TRBV7-8 and TRBJ2-1, with D perhaps matching TRBD2 (6 bases). Trimming took 0 bases from V and 6 from J, leaving 21 bases between them. Germline CDR1 and CDR2: SGHVS and FQNEAQ. The CDR3 has 18 amino acids. In DNA, the CDR3 is TGTGCCAGCAGCTTAGCAAGGATACAGCGTGAGGAGGGCAATGAGCAGTTCTTC. Protein product: CASSLARIQREEGNEQFF.

Of note for this clonotype: A read error may explain this, as a much larger clone is one base away. The chain employs TRBV5-4 and TRBJ2-5; 8 bases line up with TRBD1. Germline CDR1 is SGHNT and CDR2 is YYREEE (reference sequence). CDR3 size: 14 residues. This CDR3 reads CTSSSGNRGETQYF. CDR3 DNA sequence: TGTACCAGCAGCTCAGGGAACAGGGGGGAGACCCAGTACTTC.

In the case of this clonotype: Its ends do not fully match the called genes, so a read error is possible. This chain joins TRBV6-6 and TRBJ1-1; 7 nucleotides align to TRBD1. This CDR3 region has 13 residues. The germline gives CDR1 MNHNY, CDR2 SVGAGI (reference sequence). CDR3 sequence reads: CACSYPGTAEAFF. The CDR3, as DNA: TGCGCCTGCAGTTACCCCGGGACAGCGGAAGCTTTCTTT.